The rows below give T cell receptor beta chains drawn from one sample of a study of T cells in Graves' hyperthyroidism and ophthalmopathy. Each CDR3 protein is one row after TCRdb ran MiXCR on the multiplex PCR reads. In the table there are approximately 320,000 distinct CDR3 sequences, approximately 17% of which are singletons. Sequencing used blood. These TCRs come from a man aged 25-45 years with Graves' hyperthyroidism. Both conserved end residues are part of each CDR3. Fields, in order: clone size, V gene, J gene, D gene, CDR3 DNA, CDR3 protein. The D gene is left open where the match is weak. Only part of the rows carry a size: once, few, many, or a class if the clone is expanded.

clone size: many
V gene: TRBV3-1
J gene: TRBJ2-5
D gene: .
CDR3 DNA: TGTGCCAGCAGCCCCGGACTAATAAGGGGGGAGACCCAGTACTTC
CDR3 protein: CASSPGLIRGETQYF

clone size: .
V gene: TRBV6-2/TRBV6-3
J gene: TRBJ2-7
D gene: TRBD1
CDR3 DNA: TGTGCCAGCAGTTACTCCGGGACAGGGGGTATCTACGAGCAGTACTTC
CDR3 protein: CASSYSGTGGIYEQYF

clone size: many
V gene: TRBV28
J gene: TRBJ2-3
D gene: .
CDR3 DNA: TGTGCCAGCAGTACATACCGGGGGGATACGCAGTATTTT
CDR3 protein: CASSTYRGDTQYF

clone size: .
V gene: TRBV20-1
J gene: TRBJ2-3
D gene: TRBD2
CDR3 DNA: TGCAGTGCTGGCGGGCTAGCGGGGTCCTGGGGCACAGATACGCAGTATTTT
CDR3 protein: CSAGGLAGSWGTDTQYF

clone size: many
V gene: TRBV12-3/TRBV12-4
J gene: TRBJ2-7
D gene: TRBD1
CDR3 DNA: TGTGCCAGCAGCTCCGCCAACAGGGGCGAGCAGTACTTC
CDR3 protein: CASSSANRGEQYF

clone size: many
V gene: TRBV28
J gene: TRBJ1-5
D gene: .
CDR3 DNA: TGTGCCAGCAACCAGAATACAGGGAGCAATCAGCCCCAGCATTTT
CDR3 protein: CASNQNTGSNQPQHF

clone size: few
V gene: TRBV27
J gene: TRBJ2-2
D gene: .
CDR3 DNA: TGTGCCAGCCTTCCCCGCGCCCAGGGCGCGGAGTCCGGGGAGCTGTTTTTT
CDR3 protein: CASLPRAQGAESGELFF

clone size: .
V gene: TRBV3-1
J gene: TRBJ2-7
D gene: .
CDR3 DNA: TGTGCCTCTTCAGAGGGGCTCGACGAGCAGTACTTC
CDR3 protein: CASSEGLDEQYF

clone size: many
V gene: TRBV28
J gene: TRBJ1-2
D gene: TRBD1
CDR3 DNA: TGTGCCAGCAGTTCCACGGACAGGAACTATGGCTACACCTTC
CDR3 protein: CASSSTDRNYGYTF

clone size: .
V gene: TRBV5-1
J gene: TRBJ1-1
D gene: .
CDR3 DNA: TGCGCCAGCAGCCCCCCGGCGAGGGAAGCTTTCTTT
CDR3 protein: CASSPPAREAFF

clone size: .
V gene: TRBV10-3
J gene: TRBJ1-3
D gene: .
CDR3 DNA: TGTGCCATCAGTGAGTCGACTCGGCCGAGCTCTGGAAACACCATATATTTT
CDR3 protein: CAISESTRPSSGNTIYF

clone size: many
V gene: TRBV11-2
J gene: TRBJ2-7
D gene: .
CDR3 DNA: TGTGCCAGCAGCTTAGCTGGGCAGGGAGACGAGCAGTACTTC
CDR3 protein: CASSLAGQGDEQYF

clone size: .
V gene: TRBV7-8
J gene: TRBJ2-1
D gene: TRBD1
CDR3 DNA: TGTGCCAGCAGCTTAGAGGGACAGTACAATGAGCAGTTCTTC
CDR3 protein: CASSLEGQYNEQFF

clone size: few
V gene: TRBV7-9
J gene: TRBJ2-5
D gene: .
CDR3 DNA: TGTGCCAGCAGCTTAGTTCTGGAGCAAGAGACCCAGTACTTC
CDR3 protein: CASSLVLEQETQYF

clone size: many
V gene: TRBV5-5
J gene: TRBJ2-7
D gene: TRBD1
CDR3 DNA: TGTGCCAGCAGCCGAGCCCGGGACAGAGTCTCCTACGAGCAGTACTTC
CDR3 protein: CASSRARDRVSYEQYF

clone size: few
V gene: TRBV19
J gene: TRBJ2-1
D gene: .
CDR3 DNA: TGTGCCAGTAGGGGGGGGCCTACGAGCTCCTACAATGAGCAGTTCTTC
CDR3 protein: CASRGGPTSSYNEQFF

clone size: many
V gene: TRBV3-1
J gene: TRBJ1-2
D gene: .
CDR3 DNA: TGTGCCAGCAGCGCTAAGACAGTAGGGCGCTTTCTAGATGGCTACACCTTC
CDR3 protein: CASSAKTVGRFLDGYTF

clone size: .
V gene: TRBV7-9
J gene: TRBJ1-1
D gene: .
CDR3 DNA: TGTGCCAGCAGCTTCTCTACGGAGAACACTGAAGCTTTCTTT
CDR3 protein: CASSFSTENTEAFF

clone size: few
V gene: TRBV5-6
J gene: TRBJ1-5
D gene: .
CDR3 DNA: TGTGCCAGCAGCTCCGCGCGAACTTGGGGCAATCAGCCCCAGCATTTT
CDR3 protein: CASSSARTWGNQPQHF

clone size: .
V gene: TRBV2
J gene: TRBJ1-2
D gene: .
CDR3 DNA: TGTGCCAGCAGTGATAGGGTTTTTCGGGGTTATGGCTACACCTTC
CDR3 protein: CASSDRVFRGYGYTF

clone size: many
V gene: TRBV12-3/TRBV12-4
J gene: TRBJ2-7
D gene: TRBD2
CDR3 DNA: TGTGCCAGCAGCTGGACTAGATTCTACGAGCAGTACTTC
CDR3 protein: CASSWTRFYEQYF

clone size: many
V gene: TRBV27
J gene: TRBJ1-1
D gene: .
CDR3 DNA: TGTGCCAGCAGTTTACGGGAGTTCACTGAAGCTTTCTTT
CDR3 protein: CASSLREFTEAFF

clone size: few
V gene: TRBV24-1
J gene: TRBJ1-4
D gene: .
CDR3 DNA: TGTGCCACCAGTGATCCGAATGATGAAAAACTGTTTTTT
CDR3 protein: CATSDPNDEKLFF

clone size: many
V gene: TRBV27
J gene: TRBJ1-1
D gene: TRBD1
CDR3 DNA: TGTGCCAGCACCCTCTCAGGGGGTTACACTGAAGCTTTCTTT
CDR3 protein: CASTLSGGYTEAFF

clone size: many
V gene: TRBV3-1
J gene: TRBJ2-7
D gene: .
CDR3 DNA: TGTGCCAGCAGCCAAGATAAGATGGACGAGCAGTACTTC
CDR3 protein: CASSQDKMDEQYF

clone size: .
V gene: TRBV12-3/TRBV12-4
J gene: TRBJ2-7
D gene: TRBD1
CDR3 DNA: TGTGCCAGCAGTGCCGGGACAGGGTGGGAGCAGTACTTC
CDR3 protein: CASSAGTGWEQYF

clone size: .
V gene: TRBV12-5
J gene: TRBJ1-5
D gene: .
CDR3 DNA: TGTGCTAGTGGTTTGGACAATCAGCCCCAGCATTTT
CDR3 protein: CASGLDNQPQHF

clone size: many
V gene: TRBV3-1
J gene: TRBJ2-7
D gene: .
CDR3 DNA: TGTGCCAGCAGCGGAAAGGACGCGGGATGGGACGAGCAGTACTTC
CDR3 protein: CASSGKDAGWDEQYF

clone size: .
V gene: TRBV11-2
J gene: TRBJ2-1
D gene: TRBD2
CDR3 DNA: TGTGCCAGCAGCTGGACTAGCGGGGGATACAATGAGCAGTTCTTC
CDR3 protein: CASSWTSGGYNEQFF

clone size: many
V gene: TRBV10-3
J gene: TRBJ1-1
D gene: .
CDR3 DNA: TGTGCCATCAGAGGTCCGAACACTGAAGCTTTCTTT
CDR3 protein: CAIRGPNTEAFF

clone size: many
V gene: TRBV7-9
J gene: TRBJ2-7
D gene: .
CDR3 DNA: TGTGCCAGCAGCTTGTACCAGGGGCCAGGAGAGCAGTACTTC
CDR3 protein: CASSLYQGPGEQYF